The T cell receptor (beta chain) under discussion was sequenced for a study of T cell responses to AZD1222 COVID-19 vaccine. A word on this clone: Its antigen is as yet unknown.

Sequenced by immunoSEQ multiplex PCR; TCRdb stores in-frame clones only, minus some. There are about 140,000 clones in the sample; 85% to 95% occur only once, and more than 0.85% lies in the top ten. V lost 8 bases to trimming and J lost 0 bases; unmatched junction nucleotides: 7. Per germline, CDR1 ENHRY and CDR2 SYGVKD. The CDR3 has 16 residues. Findings and limits, study-wide: Close to half of spike-specific TCRs reportedly recognize unmutated variant regions. Receipt of two AZD1222 doses was followed by a rise in Spike-specific TCR breadth and depth. Baseline testing showed seropositivity in only six AZD1222 recipients. Sampling captured repertoires only after the peak T cell response.

This material consisted of peripheral blood, taken on day 0 of MenACWY control vaccination. This chain joins TRBV10-3 and TRBJ2-6; 7 bases are a match to TRBD2. This TCR was recovered from an adult in good health. The CDR3: CAISASGRSGANVLTF. The CDR3 nucleotides are TGTGCCATCTCGGCTAGCGGTCGCTCTGGGGCCAACGTCCTGACTTTC.